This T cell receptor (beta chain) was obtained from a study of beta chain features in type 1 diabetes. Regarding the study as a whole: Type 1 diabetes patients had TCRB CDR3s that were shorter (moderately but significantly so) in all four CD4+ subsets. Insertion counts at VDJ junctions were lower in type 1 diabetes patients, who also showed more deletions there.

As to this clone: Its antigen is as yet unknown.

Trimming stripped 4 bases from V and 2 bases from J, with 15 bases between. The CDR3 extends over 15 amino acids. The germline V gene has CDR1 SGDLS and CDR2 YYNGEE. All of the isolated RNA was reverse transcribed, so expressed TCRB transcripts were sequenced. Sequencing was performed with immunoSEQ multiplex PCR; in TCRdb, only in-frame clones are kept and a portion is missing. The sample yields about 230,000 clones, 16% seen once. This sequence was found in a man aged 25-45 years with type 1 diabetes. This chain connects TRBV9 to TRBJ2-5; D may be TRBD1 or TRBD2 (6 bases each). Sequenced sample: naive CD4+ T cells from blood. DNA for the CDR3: TGTGCCAGCAGCTTAGGGGGGACAAGACAAGAGACCCAGTACTTC. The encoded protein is CASSLGGTRQETQYF.